Following are 26 T cell receptor beta chains from one sample sequenced in a study of shared clonotypes between healthy human individuals (dated by TCRdb to the early 2020s). The library relied on the immunoSEQ multiplex PCR assay. TCRdb's version of the immuneACCESS table is confined to in-frame rearrangements and falls short of the full clone set. An unresolved V gene accounts for under half of the shortfall where checked; the remainder is of unknown origin. The sample table contains about 980,000 clones; only one count was recorded for around three quarters of them. The ten largest clones capture over 1.3% of the sample. The sequenced sample was memory CD4+ T cells sorted from blood. The sample's cell subset or site, from its label and the paper: CD45RA-negative fraction. The receptors stem from a man between 18 and 35 years old in good health.

The V and J genes are TRBV7-3 and TRBJ2-7, with D uncertain. The CDR3 runs to 15 residues. CDR1 is SGHTA and CDR2 is FQGTGA in the germline V gene. V shed 0 bases and J shed 3 bases, with 12 bases lying between them. The CDR3 is CASSLTSGLLYEQYF. In DNA, the CDR3 is TGTGCCAGCAGCTTAACCTCCGGGTTACTCTACGAGCAGTACTTC.

The CDR3 spells CASSQGPILAGGYEQFF. In nucleotides, the CDR3 is TGCGCCAGCAGCCAAGGCCCAATCCTAGCGGGGGGATATGAGCAGTTCTTC. The chain carries TRBV4-1 and TRBJ2-1; 11 bases fit TRBD2. The CDR3 sequence is 17 residues long. The junction had 10 bases not matched to a gene; V was cut back by 1 base and J by 8 bases. Germline values: CDR1 MGHRA, CDR2 YSYEKL.

The gene calls are TRBV25-1 and TRBJ1-2; the D is unclear. This CDR3 comprises 14 residues. V was trimmed by 3 bases and J by 2 bases, leaving 10 bases between them. CDR1 and CDR2 (germline): MGHDK, SYGVNS. The CDR3 loop reads CASSDVGRNYGYTF. CDR3 DNA sequence: TGTGCCAGCAGTGATGTGGGCAGGAACTATGGCTACACCTTC.

The chain is built from TRBV30 and TRBJ2-2; possibly TRBD2 for D (5 bases). The germline V gene encodes CDR1 GTSNPN and CDR2 SVGIG (reference sequence). The CDR3 extends over 13 amino acids. Trimming took off 3 bases at V and 1 base at J, with 6 bases between the two ends. The CDR3 loop is CAWRDLNTGELFF. DNA for the CDR3: TGTGCCTGGAGGGACTTGAACACCGGGGAGCTGTTTTTT.

V and J are TRBV28 and TRBJ2-3; perhaps TRBD2 as D (6 bases). Trimming shortened V by 6 bases and J by 2 bases, and 15 bases separated the two germline ends. This CDR3 has 15 amino acids. CDR1 is MDHEN and CDR2 is SYDVKM in the germline V gene. CDR3 DNA sequence: TGTGCCAGCAGCTCCCCGGGAGCGAACACAGATACGCAGTATTTT. Its translation is CASSSPGANTDTQYF.

J is TRBJ2-4 and V is TRBV6-1, with a possible D match to TRBD1 (6 bases). Trimming pared 9 bases from V and 0 bases from J, leaving 12 bases between. There are 14 residues in the CDR3. Germline CDR1 reads MNHNS; CDR2 reads SASEGT. This CDR3 is CASTGSLAKNIQYF. The DNA for the CDR3 is TGTGCCAGTACAGGGTCACTAGCCAAAAACATTCAGTACTTC.

V is TRBV6-1 and J is TRBJ1-1, with D perhaps TRBD1 (6 bases). Germline CDR1 MNHNS, CDR2 SASEGT. V shed 1 base and J shed 0 bases, with 12 bases lying between them. This CDR3 has 16 amino acids. CDR3 DNA: TGTGCCAGCAGTGAAGACAGGGTAAAGATGAACACTGAAGCTTTCTTT. This encodes CASSEDRVKMNTEAFF.

Regarding this clone: Within the sample, other DNA sequences also encode this same CDR3. The CDR3 coding sequence is TGCGCCAGCAGCTTGGGGTCGGGACAAGAGACCCAGTACTTC. This translates into CASSLGSGQETQYF. V gene TRBV5-1 combines with J gene TRBJ2-5; a weak D match, TRBD2 (5 bases). V gave up 0 bases and J gave up 2 bases, with 8 bases separating them. The CDR3 extends over 14 amino acids. Germline V gene lookup returns CDR1 SGHRS and CDR2 YFSETQ. Together with reference TRBV5-1 and TRBJ2-5, the CDR3 gives the full variable domain: KAGVTQTPRYLIKTRGQQVTLSCSPISGHRSVSWYQQTPGQGLQFLFEYFSETQRNKGNFPGRFSGRQFSNSRSEMNVSTLELGDSALYLCASSLGSGQETQYFGPGTRLLVL.

The gene calls are TRBV5-1 and TRBJ1-4; D is uncertain. The ends were cut back, 7 bases at V and 1 base at J, with 14 bases in the middle. Germline V gene sequence: CDR1 SGHRS, CDR2 YFSETQ. The CDR3 loop spans 15 amino acids. CDR3 sequence: CASRSGLGTNEKLFF. The DNA for the CDR3 is TGCGCCAGCCGGTCCGGGCTCGGAACTAATGAAAAACTGTTTTTT. Full variable domain (rest looked up from reference TRBV5-1 and TRBJ1-4): KAGVTQTPRYLIKTRGQQVTLSCSPISGHRSVSWYQQTPGQGLQFLFEYFSETQRNKGNFPGRFSGRQFSNSRSEMNVSTLELGDSALYLCASRSGLGTNEKLFFGSGTQLSVL.

The chain joins TRBV29-1 to TRBJ1-1; 9 bases fit TRBD1. The CDR3 has 14 amino acids. J gave up 0 bases and V 4 bases, and 3 bases lay outside the gene matches. CDR1 SQVTM and CDR2 ANQGSEA come from the germline V gene. CDR3 DNA sequence: TGCAGCGTTGGGACAGGGGCCATGAACACTGAAGCTTTCTTT. Translation gives CSVGTGAMNTEAFF.

This clone was detected once. The V call is TRBV19, the J call TRBJ1-4; the D gene is possibly TRBD1 (6 bases). The V end was cut by 5 bases, the J end by 8 bases, with 15 bases between. The germline CDR1 and CDR2 sequences are LNHDA and SQIVND (reference sequence). This CDR3 contains 14 residues. The CDR3 sequence: CASSGGTREEKLFF. The CDR3 nucleotides read TGTGCCAGTAGTGGTGGGACAAGAGAGGAAAAACTGTTTTTT.

The chain links TRBV29-1 to TRBJ2-1; 8 bases fit TRBD2. This CDR3 region has 14 residues. Losses at the gene ends were 7 bases for V and 1 base for J; bases not matched to a gene: 6. Looked up from germline, CDR1 is SQVTM and CDR2 is ANQGSEA. CDR3 amino acids: CSALAGSSYNEQFF. CDR3 nucleotide sequence: TGCAGCGCGTTAGCGGGGAGTTCCTACAATGAGCAGTTCTTC.

The rearrangement joins TRBV6-1 to TRBJ2-3, with 8 nucleotides matching TRBD1. CDR1 and CDR2 from the germline V gene are MNHNS and SASEGT. The CDR3 is 14 residues long. The DNA of the CDR3 is TGTGTTTGCTCAGGGGGCTCTTTAACAGATACGCAGTATTTT. Translating it yields CVCSGGSLTDTQYF.

V and J are TRBV6-5 and TRBJ2-7; 12 bases line up with TRBD1. Germline CDR1 and CDR2: MNHEY and SVGAGI. This CDR3 has 15 residues. V gave up 5 bases and J gave up 6 bases; unmatched junction bases: 8. The CDR3, as DNA: TGTGCCAGCAGTCGGACCGGGACAGGGGGCAGCGAGCAGTACTTC. It translates to CASSRTGTGGSEQYF.

Only a few counts were recorded for this clone. This chain connects TRBV9 to TRBJ2-6; D call uncertain. CDR1 is SGDLS and CDR2 is YYNGEE in the germline V gene. V was trimmed by 0 bases and J by 1 base, leaving 11 bases between them. This CDR3 spans 17 amino acids. This CDR3 is CASSVGARSSGANVLTF. The CDR3 coding sequence is TGTGCCAGCAGCGTAGGTGCGAGGTCTTCTGGGGCCAACGTCCTGACTTTC.

This clone has only a few counts. The gene calls are TRBV7-6 and TRBJ2-1, with 9 bases that match TRBD1. From germline, CDR1 is SGHVS and CDR2 FNYEAQ. The CDR3 extends over 14 amino acids. The V and J ends lost 4 bases and 10 bases, in that order; junction bases with no gene match: 8. The CDR3 region has the DNA TGTGCCAGCAGCTCTAGTAGGACAGGGGCCGAGCAGTTCTTC. Its protein is CASSSSRTGAEQFF.

About this clone itself: Other DNA sequences of this sample code for an identical CDR3. The V call is TRBV5-1, the J call TRBJ2-2, with 7 positions matching TRBD2. CDR3 size: 13 residues. Germline V gene sequence: CDR1 SGHRS, CDR2 YFSETQ. The ends lost 3 bases at V and 5 bases at J; junction bases unmatched: 1. Here the CDR3 DNA reads TGCGCCAGCAGCTCGGGGGGTACCGGGGAGCTGTTTTTT. Protein sequence: CASSSGGTGELFF.

The rearrangement links TRBV11-1 to TRBJ2-5; TRBD1 might be the D (5 bases). V was cut by 1 base and J by 5 bases, with 8 bases left in between. The CDR3 length is 13 residues. Per the germline V gene, CDR1 is SGHAT and CDR2 is FQDESV (reference sequence). The CDR3 DNA reads TGTGCCAGCAGCTTAGGCAGGGCGGAGACCCAGTACTTC. Translated, it gives CASSLGRAETQYF.

The chain combines TRBV10-3 with TRBJ2-5; D might be TRBD2 (5 bases). V was shortened by 5 bases and J by 6 bases, with 13 bases between the two germline ends. There are 13 residues in the CDR3. The germline V gene encodes CDR1 ENHRY and CDR2 SYGVKD. Here the CDR3 DNA reads TGTGCCATCAGTTTGGAGGCGGCGAAGACCCAGTACTTC. Translated, it gives CAISLEAAKTQYF.

This clone appeared a single time. CDR3 protein: CASRSSYNSPLHF. As DNA, the CDR3 is TGTGCCAGCAGGAGCTCCTATAATTCACCCCTCCACTTT. The rearrangement links TRBV25-1 to TRBJ1-6; no reliable D call. From germline, CDR1 is MGHDK and CDR2 SYGVNS. The ends were cut back, 6 bases at V and 0 bases at J, with 3 bases in the middle. The CDR3 covers 13 residues.

The chain links TRBV5-4 to TRBJ2-1, with 9 nucleotides matching TRBD2. The V gene end was trimmed by 2 bases and the J gene end by 7 bases; junction bases not matched to a gene: 16. The CDR3 consists of 18 residues. Germline CDR1 reads SGHNT; CDR2 reads YYREEE (reference sequence). The CDR3 bases are TGTGCCAGCAGCTTCGGAGCTCTTGGCGGGGGGGCCAAGAATGAGCAGTTCTTC. This sequence encodes CASSFGALGGGAKNEQFF.

This clone has only a few counts. This rearrangement joins TRBV14 to TRBJ1-6; 7 nucleotides agree with TRBD1. Germline assignment: CDR1 SGHDN and CDR2 FVKESK. The CDR3 has 15 residues. J lost 3 bases, V lost 5 bases, and 4 bases had no gene match. The CDR3 loop reads CASSKQGSYNSPLHF. CDR3 nucleotides: TGTGCCAGCAGCAAACAGGGGAGCTATAATTCACCCCTCCACTTT.

The chain has TRBV6-5 and TRBJ1-1; no clear D gene. The V and J ends lost 7 bases and 1 base respectively, with 13 bases between them. Germline V gene data show CDR1 as MNHEY and CDR2 as SVGAGI. The CDR3 contains 14 residues. In nucleotides, the CDR3 is TGTGCCAGCACTCTTTCGGGATCGAACACTGAAGCTTTCTTT. It is translated as CASTLSGSNTEAFF.

The J gene is TRBJ1-4, the V gene TRBV9; D is uncertain. Germline CDR1 and CDR2: SGDLS and YYNGEE. CDR3 size: 15 residues. V lost 3 bases to trimming and J lost 7 bases, with 16 bases between them. CDR3 loop: CASSADGRASEKLFF. The CDR3, as DNA: TGTGCCAGCAGCGCCGACGGGAGGGCGAGTGAAAAACTGTTTTTT.

The chain recombines TRBV5-1 with TRBJ2-1; D gene unclear. The CDR3 contains 13 residues. Trimming cost V 7 bases and J 5 bases, with 13 bases left between them. Germline assignment: CDR1 SGHRS and CDR2 YFSETQ. In DNA form, the CDR3 reads TGCGCCAGCTACTCAACAATGGACAATGAGCAGTTCTTC. Residues: CASYSTMDNEQFF.

This chain uses TRBV11-3 with TRBJ1-4, with D unresolved. CDR1 is SGHNT and CDR2 is YENEEA in the germline V gene. Trimming pared 6 bases from V and 10 bases from J, leaving 15 bases between. The CDR3 covers 13 residues. The CDR3 DNA sequence: TGTGCCAGCAGGAGGCTGAATGCCGGAAAACTGTTTTTT. Protein sequence: CASRRLNAGKLFF.